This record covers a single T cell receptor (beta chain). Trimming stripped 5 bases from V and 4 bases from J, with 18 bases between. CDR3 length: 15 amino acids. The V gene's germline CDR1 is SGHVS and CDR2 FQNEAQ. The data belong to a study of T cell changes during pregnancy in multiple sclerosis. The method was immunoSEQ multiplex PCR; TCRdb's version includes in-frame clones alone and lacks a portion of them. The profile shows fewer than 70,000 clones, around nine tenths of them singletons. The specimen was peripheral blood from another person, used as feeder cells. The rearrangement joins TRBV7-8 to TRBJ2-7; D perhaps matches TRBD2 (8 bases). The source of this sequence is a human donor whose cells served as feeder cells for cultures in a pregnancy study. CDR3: CASSHPGGGRYEQYF. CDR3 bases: TGTGCCAGCAGCCACCCGGGAGGGGGCAGGTACGAGCAGTACTTC.